This T cell receptor beta chain was observed in a study of radiotherapy plus CTLA-4 blockade in lung cancer. Overall study context: Across the patients, objective responses occurred in 15% to 20%, and disease control in 31%. Study-level points and caveats: Clones of tumor-derived TCRs expanded in blood after radiotherapy plus ipilimumab. Dynamics of early blood T cell clones, together with interferon-beta, were reportedly the best predictors of response.

Focal radiation plus CTLA-4 blockade with ipilimumab was administered to patients who had chemo-refractory metastatic non-small-cell lung cancer. With respect to this clone: Antigen: not known.

V gave up 5 bases and J gave up 5 bases; unmatched junction bases: 9. Germline lookup yields CDR1 SEHNR and CDR2 FQNEAQ (reference sequence). The CDR3 spans 15 residues. Generated by immunoSEQ multiplex PCR, the TCRdb table keeps only in-frame clones and is missing some. The data hold around 44,000 clones, with 86% observed a single time. This sequence originates from a human donor with non-small cell lung cancer that progressed on radiotherapy plus ipilimumab. Some clones in this sample may be carry-over from other donors' samples. The source was peripheral blood, collected from a patient treated with radiotherapy plus ipilimumab. This chain links TRBV7-9 with TRBJ2-5; TRBD2 matches at 9 bases. The CDR3 sequence: CASSRWREGLETQYF. The CDR3 bases are TGTGCCAGCAGCCGATGGCGGGAGGGCCTGGAGACCCAGTACTTC.